The T cell receptor (beta chain) described here comes from a study of T cell clonotyping in hematopoietic cell transplantation. Overall study context: Recipient samples before transplant were obtained post-cytoreduction. Whole-study findings and limits: Cells were unsorted, so CD4 and CD8 contributions were not separated.

This CDR3 is 14 amino acids long. From germline, CDR1 is GTSNPN and CDR2 SVGIG (reference sequence). The V and J ends lost 0 bases and 8 bases, in that order; junction bases with no gene match: 5. Time point reported: recipient sample about 28 days before transplant, after cytoreduction. Samples: about 28 days before transplant, then days 30, 100 and 180 after. As to this clone: Its specificity is not known.

TCRdb's table, derived via immunoSEQ multiplex PCR, lists solely in-frame clones and lacks some. The data contain about 36,000 clones, 95% of them singletons. The receptor was derived from a man aged 35-49 years with chronic myeloid leukemia. Some clones in this sample may be carry-over from other donors' samples. This sample comprised peripheral blood mononuclear cells, obtained before stem cell transplant. The V gene is TRBV30, the J gene TRBJ1-5, with TRBD1 identical over 9 bases. The CDR3, as DNA: TGTGCCTGGAGTGTAGGGACAGGGAGGAAGCCCCAGCATTTT. It specifies CAWSVGTGRKPQHF. The full variable domain, with the rest looked up from reference TRBV30 and TRBJ1-5, is SQTIHQWPATLVQPVGSPLSLECTVEGTSNPNLYWYRQAAGRGLQLLFYSVGIGQISSEVPQNLSASRPQDRQFILSSKKLLLSDSGFYLCAWSVGTGRKPQHFGDGTRLSIL.